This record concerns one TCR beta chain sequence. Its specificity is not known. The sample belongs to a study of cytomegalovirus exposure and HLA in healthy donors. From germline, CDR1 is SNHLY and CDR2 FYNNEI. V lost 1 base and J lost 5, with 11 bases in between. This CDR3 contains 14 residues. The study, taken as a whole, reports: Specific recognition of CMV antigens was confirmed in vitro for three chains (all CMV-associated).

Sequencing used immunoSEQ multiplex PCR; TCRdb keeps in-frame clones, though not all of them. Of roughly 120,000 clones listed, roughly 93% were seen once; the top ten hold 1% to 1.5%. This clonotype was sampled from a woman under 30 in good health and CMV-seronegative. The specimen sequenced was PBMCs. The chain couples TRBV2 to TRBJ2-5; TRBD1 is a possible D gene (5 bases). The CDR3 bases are TGTGCCAGCAGTGAAGGCAGGGTCAGGGAGACCCAGTACTTC. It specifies CASSEGRVRETQYF.